This paragraph covers one T cell receptor beta chain sequence. Its target is not known. Sequencing was performed with immunoSEQ multiplex PCR; in TCRdb, only in-frame clones are kept and a portion is missing. The sample lists roughly 80,000 clones; approximately 86% were seen once. The sample comes from a study of OX40 agonist ivuxolimab in advanced cancers. The study's findings and limits: Relative to CD4+, CD8+ T cells held more expanded clones on average.

Germline V lookup: CDR1 MNHNY, CDR2 SVGAGI (reference sequence). Deletions cut 0 bases from V and 8 bases from J, with 7 bases between. There are 12 residues in the CDR3. This TCR derives from an adult with an advanced solid tumor such as melanoma, head and neck, liver or kidney cancer. Sequences were derived from CD4+ or CD8+ T cells sorted from blood, sampled in a trial of the OX40 agonist ivuxolimab. V gene TRBV6-6 combines with J gene TRBJ1-2; D unresolved. This CDR3 is CASSYSGRGYTF. CDR3 DNA: TGTGCCAGCAGTTACTCCGGTAGGGGCTACACCTTC.